This passage covers 8 T cell receptor beta chains from one sample sequenced in a study of technical replicates of blood from a handful of donors. The assay was immunoSEQ multiplex PCR, and TCRdb's table has in-frame clones only and misses some. This sample has under 85,000 clones, with about nine tenths found just once. The sample was T cells isolated from PBMCs. The source is a human donor in good health.

This rearrangement joins TRBV7-9 to TRBJ2-5; TRBD2 agrees at 7 bases. This CDR3 contains 16 residues. Germline V CDR1 and CDR2: SEHNR, FQNEAQ (reference sequence). The trim removed 2 bases at V and 4 bases at J, leaving 10 bases unmatched. The CDR3 DNA follows: TGTGCCAGCAGCTTATTACGGGAACGCGGGGGAGAGACCCAGTACTTC. This encodes CASSLLRERGGETQYF.

This clone was counted only a few times. This rearrangement joins TRBV6-4 to TRBJ2-1; 11 positions agree with TRBD2. The germline gives CDR1 MRHNA, CDR2 SNTAGT. V lost 4 bases and J lost 6; bases outside the gene matches: 5. There are 15 residues in the CDR3. CDR3 in amino acids: CASSVLAGEGNEQFF. The CDR3 nucleotides are TGTGCCAGCAGTGTACTAGCGGGAGAGGGCAATGAGCAGTTCTTC.

The chain uses TRBV5-1 and TRBJ2-1; 8 bases are a match to TRBD1. The CDR3 consists of 15 residues. V gave up 2 bases and J gave up 1 base; unmatched junction bases: 2. Germline V gene lookup returns CDR1 SGHRS and CDR2 YFSETQ. The CDR3 DNA is TGCGCCAGCAGCTTCAGGGGGCGATCCTACAATGAGCAGTTCTTC. Translated, it gives CASSFRGRSYNEQFF.

The V call is TRBV4-2, the J call TRBJ1-4; a possible D gene is TRBD1 (5 bases). V shed 0 bases and J shed 2 bases, with 22 bases lying between them. This CDR3 has 20 residues. The germline CDR1 and CDR2 sequences are LGHNA and YNFKEQ. The CDR3 sequence: CASSQDKGRDPLYTNEKLFF. CDR3 sequence (DNA): TGTGCCAGCAGCCAAGATAAGGGGAGGGACCCACTCTACACTAATGAAAAACTGTTTTTT.

This clone was detected only a few times. The CDR3 here is CATSRDRGEAFF. The DNA of the CDR3 is TGTGCCACCAGCAGAGATAGGGGTGAAGCTTTCTTT. This sequence joins TRBV15 and TRBJ1-1, with a weak D call TRBD1 (5 bases). Germline values: CDR1 LNHNV, CDR2 YYDKDF (reference sequence). The CDR3 loop spans 12 amino acids. The V and J ends lost 0 bases and 7 bases respectively, with 6 bases between them. The full variable domain, in which reference TRBV15 and TRBJ1-1 provide the parts outside the CDR3, is DAMVIQNPRYQVTQFGKPVTLSCSQTLNHNVMYWYQQKSSQAPKLLFHYYDKDFNNEADTPDNFQSRRPNTSFCFLDIRSPGLGDTAMYLCATSRDRGEAFFGQGTRLTVV.

V is TRBV29-1 and J is TRBJ1-2; D possibly corresponds to TRBD1 (5 bases). The V gene lost 4 bases and the J gene lost 5 bases, with 8 bases spanning the gap. The CDR3 length is 11 residues. Germline V CDR1 and CDR2: SQVTM, ANQGSEA. The CDR3 DNA follows: TGCAGCGTTGTGGGGGGTTATGGCTACACCTTC. This codes for CSVVGGYGYTF.

This chain joins TRBV6-6 and TRBJ2-7; the match to TRBD1 covers 7 bases. After removal of 2 bases from V and 13 bases from J, the junction contained 8 bases not matched to a gene. This CDR3 contains 12 residues. Germline loops: CDR1 MNHNY, CDR2 SVGAGI (reference sequence). CDR3 sequence: CASSYDARGIYF. The DNA for the CDR3 is TGTGCCAGCAGTTACGACGCCAGGGGGATCTACTTC.

The genes are TRBV25-1 and TRBJ1-2; D is possibly TRBD1 (5 bases). Germline loops: CDR1 MGHDK, CDR2 SYGVNS. V was trimmed by 1 base and J by 3 bases, leaving 12 bases between them. The CDR3 loop spans 15 amino acids. CDR3 coding DNA: TGTGCCAGCAGTGAATCTACAGGAGCATACTATGGCTACACCTTC. Its protein is CASSESTGAYYGYTF.